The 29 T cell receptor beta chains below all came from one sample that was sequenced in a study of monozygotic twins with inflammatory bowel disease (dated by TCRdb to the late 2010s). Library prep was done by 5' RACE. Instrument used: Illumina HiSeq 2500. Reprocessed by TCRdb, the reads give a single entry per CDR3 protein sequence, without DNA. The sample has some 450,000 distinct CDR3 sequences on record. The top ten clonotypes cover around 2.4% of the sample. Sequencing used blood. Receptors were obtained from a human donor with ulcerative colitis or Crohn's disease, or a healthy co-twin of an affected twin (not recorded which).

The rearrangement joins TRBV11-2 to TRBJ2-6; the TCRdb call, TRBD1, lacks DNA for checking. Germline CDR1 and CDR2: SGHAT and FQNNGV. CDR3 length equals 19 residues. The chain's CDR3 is CASSSRTARRGSGANVLTF.

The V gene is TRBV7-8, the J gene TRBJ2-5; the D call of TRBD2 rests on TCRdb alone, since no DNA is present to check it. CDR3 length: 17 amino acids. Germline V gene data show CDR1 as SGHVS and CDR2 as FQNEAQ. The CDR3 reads CASSLAGGTSGVETQYF.

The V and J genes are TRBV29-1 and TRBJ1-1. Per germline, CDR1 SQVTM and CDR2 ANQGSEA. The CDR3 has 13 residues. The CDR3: CSVERVMNTEAFF.

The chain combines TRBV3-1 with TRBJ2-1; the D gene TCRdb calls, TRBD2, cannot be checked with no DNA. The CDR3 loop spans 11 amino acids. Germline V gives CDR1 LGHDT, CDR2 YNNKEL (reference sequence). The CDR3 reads CASGDFNQQFF.

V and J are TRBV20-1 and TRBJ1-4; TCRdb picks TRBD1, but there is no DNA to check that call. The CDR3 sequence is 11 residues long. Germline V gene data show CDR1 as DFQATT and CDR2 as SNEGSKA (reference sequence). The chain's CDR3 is CSAVGVEKLFF.

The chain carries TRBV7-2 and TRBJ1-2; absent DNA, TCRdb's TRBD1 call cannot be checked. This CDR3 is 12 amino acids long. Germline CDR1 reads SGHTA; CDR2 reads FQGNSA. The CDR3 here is CASNQGDYGYTF.

The CDR3 is CASSALAGGHNEQFF. This chain connects TRBV28 to TRBJ2-1; TCRdb reports TRBD2, a call that lacks DNA to check it against. The CDR3 has 15 residues. The germline V gene has CDR1 MDHEN and CDR2 SYDVKM.

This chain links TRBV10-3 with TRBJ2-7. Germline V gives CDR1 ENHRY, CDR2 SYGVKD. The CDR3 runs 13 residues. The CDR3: CAISGGMGYEQYF.

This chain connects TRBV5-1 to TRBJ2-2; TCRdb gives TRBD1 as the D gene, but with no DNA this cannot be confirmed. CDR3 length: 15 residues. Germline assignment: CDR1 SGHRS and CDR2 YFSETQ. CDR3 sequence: CASSFPGTDTGELFF.

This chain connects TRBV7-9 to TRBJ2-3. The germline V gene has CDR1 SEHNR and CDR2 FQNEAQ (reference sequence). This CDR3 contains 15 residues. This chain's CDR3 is CASSLAVRSTDTQYF. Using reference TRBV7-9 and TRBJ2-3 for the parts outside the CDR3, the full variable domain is DTGVSQNPRHKITKRGQNVTFRCDPISEHNRLYWYRQTLGQGPEFLTYFQNEAQLEKSRLLSDRFSAERPKGSFSTLEIQRTEQGDSAMYLCASSLAVRSTDTQYFGPGTRLTVL.

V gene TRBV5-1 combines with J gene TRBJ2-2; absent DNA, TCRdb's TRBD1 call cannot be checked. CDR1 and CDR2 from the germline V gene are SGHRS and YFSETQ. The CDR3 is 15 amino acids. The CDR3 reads CASSNRGSGTGELFF. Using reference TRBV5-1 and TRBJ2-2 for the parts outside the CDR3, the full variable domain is KAGVTQTPRYLIKTRGQQVTLSCSPISGHRSVSWYQQTPGQGLQFLFEYFSETQRNKGNFPGRFSGRQFSNSRSEMNVSTLELGDSALYLCASSNRGSGTGELFFGEGSRLTVL.

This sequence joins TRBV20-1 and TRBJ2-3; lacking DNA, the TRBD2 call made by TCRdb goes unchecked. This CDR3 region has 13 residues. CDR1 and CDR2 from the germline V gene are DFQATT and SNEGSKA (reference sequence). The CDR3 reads CSAGGGRADTQYF.

The CDR3 sequence is CASSPQGGRDTEAFF. The genes are TRBV27 and TRBJ1-1; TCRdb indicates TRBD1, and absent DNA this call remains unverified. Germline V gives CDR1 MNHEY, CDR2 SMNVEV (reference sequence). The CDR3 sequence is 15 residues long.

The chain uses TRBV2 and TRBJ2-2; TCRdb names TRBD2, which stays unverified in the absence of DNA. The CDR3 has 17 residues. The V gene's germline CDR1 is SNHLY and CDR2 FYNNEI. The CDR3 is CASSYSLAGTNTGELFF.

CDR3 region: CASSERKGYTF. The chain joins TRBV6-2 or TRBV6-3 to TRBJ1-2. The CDR3 sequence is 11 residues long. Germline V lookup: CDR1 MNHEY, CDR2 SVGEGT.

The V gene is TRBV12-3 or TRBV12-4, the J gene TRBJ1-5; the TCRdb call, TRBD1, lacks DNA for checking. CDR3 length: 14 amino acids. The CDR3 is CASSFGQGRQPQHF.

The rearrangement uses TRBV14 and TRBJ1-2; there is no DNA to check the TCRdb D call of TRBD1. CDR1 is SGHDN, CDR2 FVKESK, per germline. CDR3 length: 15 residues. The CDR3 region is CASSQVRRWDHGYTF.

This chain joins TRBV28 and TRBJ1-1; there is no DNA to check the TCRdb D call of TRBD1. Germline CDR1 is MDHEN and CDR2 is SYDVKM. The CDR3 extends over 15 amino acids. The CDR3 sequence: CASSQRTGRTPEAFF.

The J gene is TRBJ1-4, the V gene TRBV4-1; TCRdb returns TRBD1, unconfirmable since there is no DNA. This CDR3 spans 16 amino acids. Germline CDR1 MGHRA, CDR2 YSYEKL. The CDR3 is CASSQGPTGGSEKLFF.

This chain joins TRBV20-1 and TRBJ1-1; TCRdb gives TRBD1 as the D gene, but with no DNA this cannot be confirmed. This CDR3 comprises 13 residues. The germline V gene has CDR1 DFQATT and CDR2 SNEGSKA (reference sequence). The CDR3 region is CSAVQGVNTEAFF.

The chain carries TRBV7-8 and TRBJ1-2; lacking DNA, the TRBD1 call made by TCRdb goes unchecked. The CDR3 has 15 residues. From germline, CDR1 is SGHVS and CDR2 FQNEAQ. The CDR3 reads CASSQPPGGNYGYTF.

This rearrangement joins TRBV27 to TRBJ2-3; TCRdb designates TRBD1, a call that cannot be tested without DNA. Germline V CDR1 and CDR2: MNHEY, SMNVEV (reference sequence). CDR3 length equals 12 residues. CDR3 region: CASSWGGDTQYF.

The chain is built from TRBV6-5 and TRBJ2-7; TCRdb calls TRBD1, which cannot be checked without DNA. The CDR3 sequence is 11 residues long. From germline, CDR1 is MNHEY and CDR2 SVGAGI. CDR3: CASSAPGVEYF.

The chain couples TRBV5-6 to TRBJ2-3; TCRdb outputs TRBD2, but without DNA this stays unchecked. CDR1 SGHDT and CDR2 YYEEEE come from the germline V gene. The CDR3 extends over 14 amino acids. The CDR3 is CASSSRGLKDTQYF.

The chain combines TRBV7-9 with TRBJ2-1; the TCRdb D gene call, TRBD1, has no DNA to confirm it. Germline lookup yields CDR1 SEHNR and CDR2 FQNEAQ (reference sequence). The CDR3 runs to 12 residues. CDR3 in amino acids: CASSPGTAEQFF.

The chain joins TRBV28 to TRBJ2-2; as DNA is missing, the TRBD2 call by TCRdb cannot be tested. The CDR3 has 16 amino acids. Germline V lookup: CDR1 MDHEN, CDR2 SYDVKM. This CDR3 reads CASSRTSGLNTGELFF. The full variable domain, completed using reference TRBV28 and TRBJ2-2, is DVKVTQSSRYLVKRTGEKVFLECVQDMDHENMFWYRQDPGLGLRLIYFSYDVKMKEKGDIPEGYSVSREKKERFSLILESASTNQTSMYLCASSRTSGLNTGELFFGEGSRLTVL.

The CDR3 loop is CATSRDRHSGANVLTF. This rearrangement joins TRBV15 to TRBJ2-6. Per germline, CDR1 LNHNV and CDR2 YYDKDF (reference sequence). This CDR3 comprises 16 residues. Drawing the rest from reference TRBV15 and TRBJ2-6, the complete variable domain is DAMVIQNPRYQVTQFGKPVTLSCSQTLNHNVMYWYQQKSSQAPKLLFHYYDKDFNNEADTPDNFQSRRPNTSFCFLDIRSPGLGDTAMYLCATSRDRHSGANVLTFGAGSRLTVL.

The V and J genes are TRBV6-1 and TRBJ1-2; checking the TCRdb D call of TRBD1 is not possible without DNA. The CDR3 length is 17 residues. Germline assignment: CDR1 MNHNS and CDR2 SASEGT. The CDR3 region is CASSESVWAGSIYGYTF.

CDR3: CASSQGAGTSANEQYF. This chain joins TRBV13 and TRBJ2-7; the TCRdb call, TRBD2, lacks DNA for checking. This CDR3 has 16 amino acids. Germline CDR1 and CDR2: PRHDT and FYEKMQ (reference sequence).